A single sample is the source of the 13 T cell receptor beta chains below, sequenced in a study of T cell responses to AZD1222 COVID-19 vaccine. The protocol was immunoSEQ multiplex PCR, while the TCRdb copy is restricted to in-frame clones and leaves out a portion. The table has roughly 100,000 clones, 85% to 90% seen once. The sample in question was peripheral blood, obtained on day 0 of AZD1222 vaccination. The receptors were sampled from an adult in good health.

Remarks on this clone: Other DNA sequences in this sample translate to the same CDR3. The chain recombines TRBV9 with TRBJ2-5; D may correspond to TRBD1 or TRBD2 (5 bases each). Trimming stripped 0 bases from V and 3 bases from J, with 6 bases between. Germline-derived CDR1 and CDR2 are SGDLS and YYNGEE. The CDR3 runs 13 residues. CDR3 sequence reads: CASSVGGEETQYF. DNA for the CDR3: TGTGCCAGCAGCGTAGGAGGGGAAGAGACCCAGTACTTC.

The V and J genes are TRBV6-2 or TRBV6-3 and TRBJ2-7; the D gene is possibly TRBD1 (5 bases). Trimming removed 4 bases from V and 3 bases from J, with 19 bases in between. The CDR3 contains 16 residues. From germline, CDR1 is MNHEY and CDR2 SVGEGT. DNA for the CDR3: TGTGCCAGCAGTTTCCGACCCGTACCTACAGGCTACGAGCAGTACTTC. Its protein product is CASSFRPVPTGYEQYF.

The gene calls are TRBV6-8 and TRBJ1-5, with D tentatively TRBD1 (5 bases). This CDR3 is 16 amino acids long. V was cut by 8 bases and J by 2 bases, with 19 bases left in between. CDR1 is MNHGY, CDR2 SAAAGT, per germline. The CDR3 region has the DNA TGTGCCAGCGGACTAAGGGACCGGGCAGGCAATCAGCCCCAGCATTTT. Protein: CASGLRDRAGNQPQHF.

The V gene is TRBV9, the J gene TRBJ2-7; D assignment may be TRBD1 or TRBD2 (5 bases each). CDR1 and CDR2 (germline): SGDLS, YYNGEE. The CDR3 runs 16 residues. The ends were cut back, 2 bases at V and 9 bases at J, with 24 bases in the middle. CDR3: CASSVLGARVCIGQYF. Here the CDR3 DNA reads TGTGCCAGCAGCGTGCTCGGGGCCCGAGTCTGCATCGGGCAGTACTTC.

CDR3 coding DNA: TGTGCCAGCAGGCCGAGGACAGGGCAAGAGACCCAGTACTTC. This codes for CASRPRTGQETQYF. This sequence joins TRBV2 and TRBJ2-5; the match to TRBD1 covers 8 bases. CDR3 length: 14 amino acids. Per the germline V gene, CDR1 is SNHLY and CDR2 is FYNNEI. Losses at the gene ends were 6 bases for V and 2 bases for J; bases not matched to a gene: 5. Full variable domain (missing parts from reference TRBV2 and TRBJ2-5): EPEVTQTPSHQVTQMGQEVILRCVPISNHLYFYWYRQILGQKVEFLVSFYNNEISEKSEIFDDQFSVERPDGSNFTLKIRSTKLEDSAMYFCASRPRTGQETQYFGPGTRLLVL.

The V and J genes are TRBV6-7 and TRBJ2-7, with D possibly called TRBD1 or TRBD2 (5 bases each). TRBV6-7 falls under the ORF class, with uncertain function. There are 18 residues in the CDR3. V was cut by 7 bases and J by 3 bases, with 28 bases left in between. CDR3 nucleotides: TGTGCCAGCACGGTCGCGAGGGGAGAATGGGGGAAAAACTACGAGCAGTACTTC. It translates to CASTVARGEWGKNYEQYF.

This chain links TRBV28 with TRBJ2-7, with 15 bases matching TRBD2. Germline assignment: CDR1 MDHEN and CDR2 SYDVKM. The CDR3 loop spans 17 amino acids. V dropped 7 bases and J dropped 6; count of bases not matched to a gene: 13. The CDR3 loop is CASNIAGLAGGHREQYF. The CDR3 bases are TGTGCCAGCAATATCGCGGGACTAGCGGGGGGTCACCGCGAGCAGTACTTC.

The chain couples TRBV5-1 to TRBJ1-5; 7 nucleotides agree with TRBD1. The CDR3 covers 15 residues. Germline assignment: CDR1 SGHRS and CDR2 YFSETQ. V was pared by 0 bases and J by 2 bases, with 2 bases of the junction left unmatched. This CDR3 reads CASSLGQGGNQPQHF. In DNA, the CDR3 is TGCGCCAGCAGCTTGGGACAGGGAGGCAATCAGCCCCAGCATTTT.

CDR3 region: CASQGQISYNSPLHF. CDR3 nucleotide sequence: TGTGCCAGCCAAGGACAAATCTCCTATAATTCACCCCTCCACTTT. The chain has TRBV2 and TRBJ1-6; D might be TRBD1 (5 bases). Germline V gene lookup returns CDR1 SNHLY and CDR2 FYNNEI. V lost 8 bases, J lost 0 bases, and 11 bases lay in between. The CDR3 is 15 amino acids.

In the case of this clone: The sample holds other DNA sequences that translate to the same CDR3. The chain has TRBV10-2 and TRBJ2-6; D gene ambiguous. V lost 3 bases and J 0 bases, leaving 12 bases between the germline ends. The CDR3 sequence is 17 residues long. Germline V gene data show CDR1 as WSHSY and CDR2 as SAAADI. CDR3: CASSESPGTSGANVLTF. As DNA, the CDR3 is TGCGCCAGCAGTGAATCTCCAGGAACCTCTGGGGCCAACGTCCTGACTTTC.

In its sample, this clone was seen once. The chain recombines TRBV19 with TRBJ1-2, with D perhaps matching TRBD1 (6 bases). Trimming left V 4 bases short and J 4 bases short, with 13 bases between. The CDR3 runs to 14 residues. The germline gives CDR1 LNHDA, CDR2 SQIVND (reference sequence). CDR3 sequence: CASSTTGTIYGYTF. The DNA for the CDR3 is TGTGCCAGTAGTACCACCGGGACAATCTATGGCTACACCTTC.

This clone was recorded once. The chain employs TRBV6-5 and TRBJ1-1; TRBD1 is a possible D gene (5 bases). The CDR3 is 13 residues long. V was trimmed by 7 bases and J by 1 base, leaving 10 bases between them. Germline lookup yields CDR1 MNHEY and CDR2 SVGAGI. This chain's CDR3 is CASTKGENTEAFF. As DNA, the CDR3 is TGTGCCAGCACCAAAGGGGAGAACACTGAAGCTTTCTTT.

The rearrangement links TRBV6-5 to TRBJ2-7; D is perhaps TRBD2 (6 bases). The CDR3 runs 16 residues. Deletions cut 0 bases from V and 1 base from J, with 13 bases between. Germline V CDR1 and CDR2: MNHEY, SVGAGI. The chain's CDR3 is CASSYSRGLRSYEQYF. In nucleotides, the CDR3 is TGTGCCAGCAGTTACTCGAGGGGACTCCGATCCTACGAGCAGTACTTC.